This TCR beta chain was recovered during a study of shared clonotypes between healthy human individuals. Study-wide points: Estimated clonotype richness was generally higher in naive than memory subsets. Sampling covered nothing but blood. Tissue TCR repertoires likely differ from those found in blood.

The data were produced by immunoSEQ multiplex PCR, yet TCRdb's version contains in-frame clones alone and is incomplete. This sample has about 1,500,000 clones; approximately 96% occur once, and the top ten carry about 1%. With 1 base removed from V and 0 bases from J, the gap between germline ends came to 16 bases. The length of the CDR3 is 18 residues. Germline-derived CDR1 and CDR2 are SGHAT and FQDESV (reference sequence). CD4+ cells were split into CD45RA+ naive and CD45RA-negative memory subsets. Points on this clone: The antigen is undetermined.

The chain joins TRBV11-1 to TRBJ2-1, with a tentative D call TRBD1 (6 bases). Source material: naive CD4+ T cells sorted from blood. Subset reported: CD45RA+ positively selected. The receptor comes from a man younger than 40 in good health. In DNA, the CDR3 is TGTGCCAGCAGCTTAGTATTTCGGACAGCGAGCTCCTACAATGAGCAGTTCTTC. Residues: CASSLVFRTASSYNEQFF.